This TCR beta chain was profiled in a study of tumor and adjacent non-tumor tissue in lung cancer (dated by TCRdb to the late 2010s). For context, the study as a whole: The cohort included some twelve adenocarcinoma, a couple of squamous cell carcinoma and 1 small cell lung cancer patients. Ages among the approximately 15 patients ranged from roughly 31 to 76 years, there were approximately 10 men and 5 women, and disease was at TNM stage I to III. In total, sequencing yielded over 95 million productive TCRbeta reads, which works out to an average of approximately 4.2 million reads per sample. The study compared bulk TCRbeta repertoires from lung tumor tissue and matched distant non-tumor lung tissue of some 16 lung cancer patients. More than 25 paired specimens, one tumor and one normal lung sample per patient, were profiled by TCRbeta CDR3 sequencing.

Results and caveats for the whole study, not just this receptor: Only about 15 patients were in the cohort, and the authors stated that larger samples and more detailed clinical data are needed. Because peripheral blood was not sequenced, the blood TCRbeta repertoires of the lung cancer patients in the study went unexamined. The sequencing platform is not named in the methods, and unique molecular identifiers are not mentioned. Significantly higher TCR diversity was found in younger patients, and higher tumor TCR diversity was associated with shorter overall and disease-free survival. TCR diversity (inverse Simpson) was significantly higher in tumor than in normal lung tissue (roughly 430 vs 170, P = 0.0075, Mann-Whitney U test). The top 100 clones accounted for a significantly larger cumulative portion of the repertoire in normal lung than in tumor tissue.

The CDR3 sequence holds 15 residues, the cysteine and phenylalanine included. Only CDR3 DNA remains: 45 bases, in frame from the first base. Preparation of the library involved multiplex PCR. This sample was sequenced with an Illumina HiSeq 2500. Following protocols modified from ARM-PCR, the researchers constructed TCRbeta libraries through three rounds of nested PCR with primers (Table S4). PCR products of 200-500 bp were gel-excised and purified with the QIAquick gel extraction kit before sequencing. Concerning the study's data processing: Trimmomatic was used to clean the reads, FLASH merged the cleaned reads into complete CDR3 sequences, and MiTCR assigned the sequences to V(D)J germline segments. Clonal diversity was calculated as the inverse Simpson's index using VDJtools. In-frame sequences without a premature stop codon were defined as productive reads. TCRdb took the public reads, trimmed them with fastp at Q25, ran MiXCR for clone calling and kept in-frame beta chains. Rows merge per CDR3 protein into single entries with the most common DNA and genes. The V and J calls were determined by TCRdb, not by the authors. The sample table shows some 100,000 distinct CDR3 sequences, and roughly 80% are seen once. 37% of the sample rests with the top ten.

RNA was extracted from bulk unsorted tissue and checked for quality with a NanoDrop ND-1000 and an Agilent 2100. Newly diagnosed lung cancer patients without prior chemotherapy who had been admitted for thoracic surgery in China between August and November 2014 were enrolled as donors. Patients with previous radiotherapy or chemotherapy, or with another concurrent cancer, were excluded from the study. Surgical tissue pieces of about 1-2.1 cm3 were preserved in RNAlater solution and stored at -80 °C until use. A remark on this clonotype: Its antigen remains unidentified. This may be a read error: a much more frequent sequence differs by one nucleotide.

The rearranged segments are TRBV12-3 or TRBV12-4 and TRBJ1-3; TRBD1 is a possible D gene, resting on 6 matching bases. Specimen: lung tumor tissue. The sequence derives from a woman aged 60-70 years with non-small cell lung cancer. The DNA sequence is as follows: TGTGCCAGCAGTTTAAATGGGGGCTCTGGAAACATCATATATTTT. Translated, this gives CASSLNGGSGNIIYF.